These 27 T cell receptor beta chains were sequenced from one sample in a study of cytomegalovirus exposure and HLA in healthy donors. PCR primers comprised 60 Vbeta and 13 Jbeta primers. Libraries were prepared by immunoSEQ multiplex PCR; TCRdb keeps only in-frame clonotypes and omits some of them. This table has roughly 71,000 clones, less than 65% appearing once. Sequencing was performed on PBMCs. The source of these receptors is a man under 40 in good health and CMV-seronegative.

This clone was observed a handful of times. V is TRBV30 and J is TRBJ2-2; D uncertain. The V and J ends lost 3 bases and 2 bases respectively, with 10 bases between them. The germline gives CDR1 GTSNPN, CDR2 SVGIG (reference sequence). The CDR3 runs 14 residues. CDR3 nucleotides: TGTGCCTGGAGGGGCAGGATCAACACCGGGGAGCTGTTTTTT. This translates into CAWRGRINTGELFF.

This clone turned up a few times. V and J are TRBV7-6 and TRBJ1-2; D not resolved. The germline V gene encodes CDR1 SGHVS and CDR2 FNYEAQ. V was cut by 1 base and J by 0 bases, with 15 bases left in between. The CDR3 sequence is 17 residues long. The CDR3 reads CASSLVEAGTANYGYTF. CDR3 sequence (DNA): TGTGCCAGCAGCTTAGTTGAAGCAGGTACCGCTAACTATGGCTACACCTTC.

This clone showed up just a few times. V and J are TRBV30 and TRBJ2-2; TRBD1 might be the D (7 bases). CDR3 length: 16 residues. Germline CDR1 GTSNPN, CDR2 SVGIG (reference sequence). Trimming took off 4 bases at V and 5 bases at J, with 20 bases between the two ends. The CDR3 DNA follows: TGTGCCTGGACTCCACGTGGGGCAGGGGGGACCGGGGAGCTGTTTTTT. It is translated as CAWTPRGAGGTGELFF. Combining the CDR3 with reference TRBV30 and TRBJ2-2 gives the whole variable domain SQTIHQWPATLVQPVGSPLSLECTVEGTSNPNLYWYRQAAGRGLQLLFYSVGIGQISSEVPQNLSASRPQDRQFILSSKKLLLSDSGFYLCAWTPRGAGGTGELFFGEGSRLTVL.

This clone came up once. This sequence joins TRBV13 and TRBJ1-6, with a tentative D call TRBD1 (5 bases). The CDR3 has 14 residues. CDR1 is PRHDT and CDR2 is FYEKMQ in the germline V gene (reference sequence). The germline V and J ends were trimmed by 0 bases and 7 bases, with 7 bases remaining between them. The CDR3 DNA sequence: TGTGCCAGCAGCTTAGGAAACAGGAATTCACCCCTCCACTTT. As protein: CASSLGNRNSPLHF.

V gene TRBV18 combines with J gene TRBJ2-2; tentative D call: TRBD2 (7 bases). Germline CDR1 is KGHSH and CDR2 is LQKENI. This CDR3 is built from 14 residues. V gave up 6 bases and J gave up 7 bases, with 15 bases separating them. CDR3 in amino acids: CASSGPGGIGELFF. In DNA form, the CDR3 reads TGTGCCAGCTCCGGCCCGGGGGGCATCGGGGAGCTGTTTTTT.

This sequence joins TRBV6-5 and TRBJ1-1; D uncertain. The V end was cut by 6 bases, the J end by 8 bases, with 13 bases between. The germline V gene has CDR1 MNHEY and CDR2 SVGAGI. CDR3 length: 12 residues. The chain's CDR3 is CASSSRGREAFF. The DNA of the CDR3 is TGTGCCAGCAGCTCCCGAGGTAGAGAAGCTTTCTTT.

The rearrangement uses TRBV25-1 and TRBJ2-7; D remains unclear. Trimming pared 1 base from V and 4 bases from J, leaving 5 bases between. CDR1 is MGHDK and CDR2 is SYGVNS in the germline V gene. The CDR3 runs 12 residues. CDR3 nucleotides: TGTGCCAGCAGTGAATCCCTATACGAGCAGTACTTC. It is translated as CASSESLYEQYF.

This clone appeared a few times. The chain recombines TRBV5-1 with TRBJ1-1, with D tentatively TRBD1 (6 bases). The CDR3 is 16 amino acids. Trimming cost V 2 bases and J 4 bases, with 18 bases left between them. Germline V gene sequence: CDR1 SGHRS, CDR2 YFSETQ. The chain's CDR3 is CASSFSSGQGFTEAFF. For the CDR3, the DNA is TGCGCCAGCAGCTTTTCTTCTGGGCAGGGGTTCACTGAAGCTTTCTTT. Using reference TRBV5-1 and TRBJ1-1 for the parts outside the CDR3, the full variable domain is KAGVTQTPRYLIKTRGQQVTLSCSPISGHRSVSWYQQTPGQGLQFLFEYFSETQRNKGNFPGRFSGRQFSNSRSEMNVSTLELGDSALYLCASSFSSGQGFTEAFFGQGTRLTVV.

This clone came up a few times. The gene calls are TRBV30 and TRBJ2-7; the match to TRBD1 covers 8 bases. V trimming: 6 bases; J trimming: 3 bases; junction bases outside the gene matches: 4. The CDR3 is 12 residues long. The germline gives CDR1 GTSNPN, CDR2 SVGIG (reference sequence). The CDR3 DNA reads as TGTGCCTGCCGCGGGACAGGCTACGAGCAGTACTTC. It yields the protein CACRGTGYEQYF.

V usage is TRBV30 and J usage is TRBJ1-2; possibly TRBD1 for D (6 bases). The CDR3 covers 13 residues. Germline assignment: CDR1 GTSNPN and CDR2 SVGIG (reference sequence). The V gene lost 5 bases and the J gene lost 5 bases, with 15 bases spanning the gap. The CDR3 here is CAWAGGAGYGYTF. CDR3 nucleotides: TGTGCCTGGGCCGGGGGGGCCGGTTATGGCTACACCTTC.

The CDR3, as DNA: TGTGCCAGCAACCACCCAGAACGCGGTGAAGATGGCTACACCTTC. This translates into CASNHPERGEDGYTF. The chain employs TRBV4-2 and TRBJ1-2; no clear D gene. Per the germline V gene, CDR1 is LGHNA and CDR2 is YNFKEQ. Between the trimmed V and J ends, which lost 7 bases and 6 bases, there was a span of 21 bases. The CDR3 consists of 15 residues.

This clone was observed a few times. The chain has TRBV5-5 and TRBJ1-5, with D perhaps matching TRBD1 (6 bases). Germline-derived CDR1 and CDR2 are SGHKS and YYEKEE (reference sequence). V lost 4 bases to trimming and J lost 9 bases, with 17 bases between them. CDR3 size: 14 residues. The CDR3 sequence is CASSDATGSGPQHF. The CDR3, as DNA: TGTGCCAGCAGCGATGCGACAGGTTCGGGGCCCCAGCATTTT.

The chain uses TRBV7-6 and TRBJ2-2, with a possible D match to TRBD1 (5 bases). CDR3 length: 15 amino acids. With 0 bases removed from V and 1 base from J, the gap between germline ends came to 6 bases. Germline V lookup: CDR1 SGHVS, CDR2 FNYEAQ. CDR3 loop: CASSLAGVNTGELFF. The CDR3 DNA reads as TGTGCCAGCAGCTTAGCAGGGGTGAACACCGGGGAGCTGTTTTTT.

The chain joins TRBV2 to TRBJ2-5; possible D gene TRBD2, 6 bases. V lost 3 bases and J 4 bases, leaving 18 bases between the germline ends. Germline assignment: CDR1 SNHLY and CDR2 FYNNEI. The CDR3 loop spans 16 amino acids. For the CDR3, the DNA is TGTGCCAGCAGTGATTATCTTGGGGTCGGGGGAGAGACCCAGTACTTC. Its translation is CASSDYLGVGGETQYF.

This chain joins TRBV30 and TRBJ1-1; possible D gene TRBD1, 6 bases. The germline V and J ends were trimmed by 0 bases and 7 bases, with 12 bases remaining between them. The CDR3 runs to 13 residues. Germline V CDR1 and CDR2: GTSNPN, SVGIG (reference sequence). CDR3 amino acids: CAWSVTGRGEAFF. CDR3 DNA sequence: TGTGCCTGGAGTGTAACAGGGAGAGGTGAAGCTTTCTTT.

The CDR3 DNA reads as TGTGCCAGCAGCGAGGGCTACCGAGGGAATGAGCAGTTCTTC. Amino acids: CASSEGYRGNEQFF. The V gene is TRBV2, the J gene TRBJ2-1, with D possibly TRBD2 on 5 matching bases. The CDR3 spans 14 residues. V was shortened by 6 bases and J by 7 bases, with 16 bases between the two germline ends. Looked up from germline, CDR1 is SNHLY and CDR2 is FYNNEI.

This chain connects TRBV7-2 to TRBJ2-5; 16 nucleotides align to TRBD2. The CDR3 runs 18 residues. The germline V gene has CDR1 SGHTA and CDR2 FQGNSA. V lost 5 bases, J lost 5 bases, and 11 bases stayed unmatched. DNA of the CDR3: TGTGCCAGCAGCCCCCTCGGGACTAGCGGGGGGGCCGGGGAGACCCAGTACTTC. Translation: CASSPLGTSGGAGETQYF.

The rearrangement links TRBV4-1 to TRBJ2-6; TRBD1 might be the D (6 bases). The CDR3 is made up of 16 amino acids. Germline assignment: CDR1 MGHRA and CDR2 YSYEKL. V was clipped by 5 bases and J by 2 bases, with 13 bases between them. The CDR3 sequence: CASSKPQGTGANVLTF. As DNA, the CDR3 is TGCGCCAGCAGCAAACCACAGGGTACTGGGGCCAACGTCCTGACTTTC.

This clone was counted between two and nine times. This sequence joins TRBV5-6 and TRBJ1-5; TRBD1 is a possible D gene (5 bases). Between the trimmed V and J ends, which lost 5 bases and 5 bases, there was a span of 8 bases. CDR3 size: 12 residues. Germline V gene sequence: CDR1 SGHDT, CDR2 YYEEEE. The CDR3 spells CASSKTDQPQHF. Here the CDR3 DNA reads TGTGCCAGCAGTAAGACAGATCAGCCCCAGCATTTT.

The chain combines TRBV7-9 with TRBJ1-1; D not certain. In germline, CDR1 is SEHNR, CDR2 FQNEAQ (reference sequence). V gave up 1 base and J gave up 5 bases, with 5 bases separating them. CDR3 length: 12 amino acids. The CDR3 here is CASSLVETEAFF. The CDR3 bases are TGTGCCAGCAGCTTAGTAGAGACTGAAGCTTTCTTT.

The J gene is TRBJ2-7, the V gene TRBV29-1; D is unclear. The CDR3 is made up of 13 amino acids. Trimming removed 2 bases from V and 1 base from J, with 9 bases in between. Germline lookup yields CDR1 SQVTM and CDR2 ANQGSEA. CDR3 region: CSVEFTDSYEQYF. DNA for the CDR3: TGCAGCGTTGAATTCACAGATTCCTACGAGCAGTACTTC.

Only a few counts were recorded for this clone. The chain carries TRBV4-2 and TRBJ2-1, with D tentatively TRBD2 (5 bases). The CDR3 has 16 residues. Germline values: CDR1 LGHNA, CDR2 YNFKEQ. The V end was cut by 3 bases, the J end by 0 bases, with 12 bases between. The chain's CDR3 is CASSHTGSSSYNEQFF. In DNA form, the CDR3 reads TGTGCCAGCAGCCATACGGGATCGAGCTCCTACAATGAGCAGTTCTTC.

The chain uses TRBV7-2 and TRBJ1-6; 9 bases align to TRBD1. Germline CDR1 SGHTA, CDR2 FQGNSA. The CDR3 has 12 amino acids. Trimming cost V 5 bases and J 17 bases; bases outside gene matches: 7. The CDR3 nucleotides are TGTGCCAGCAGCCCCAGACAGGGGGGGTTCCACTTT. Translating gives CASSPRQGGFHF. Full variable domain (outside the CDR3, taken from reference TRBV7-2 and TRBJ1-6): GAGVSQSPSNKVTEKGKDVELRCDPISGHTALYWYRQSLGQGLEFLIYFQGNSAPDKSGLPSDRFSAERTGGSVSTLTIQRTQQEDSAVYLCASSPRQGGFHFGNGTRLTVT.

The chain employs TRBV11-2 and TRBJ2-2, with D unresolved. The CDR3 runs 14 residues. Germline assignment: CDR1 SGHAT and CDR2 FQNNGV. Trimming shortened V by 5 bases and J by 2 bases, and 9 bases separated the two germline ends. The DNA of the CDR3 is TGTGCCAGCAGCCCCAGGCGCAACACCGGGGAGCTGTTTTTT. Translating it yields CASSPRRNTGELFF. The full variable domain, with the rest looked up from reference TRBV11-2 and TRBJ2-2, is EAGVAQSPRYKIIEKRQSVAFWCNPISGHATLYWYQQILGQGPKLLIQFQNNGVVDDSQLPKDRFSAERLKGVDSTLKIQPAKLEDSAVYLCASSPRRNTGELFFGEGSRLTVL.

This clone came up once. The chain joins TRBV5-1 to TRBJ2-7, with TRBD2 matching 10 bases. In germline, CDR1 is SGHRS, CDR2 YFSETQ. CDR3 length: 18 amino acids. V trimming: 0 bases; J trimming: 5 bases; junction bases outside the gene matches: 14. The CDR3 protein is CASSLVVRASGGGNEQYF. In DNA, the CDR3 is TGCGCCAGCAGCTTGGTGGTGAGGGCTAGCGGGGGTGGGAACGAGCAGTACTTC. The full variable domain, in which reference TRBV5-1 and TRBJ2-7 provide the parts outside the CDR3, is KAGVTQTPRYLIKTRGQQVTLSCSPISGHRSVSWYQQTPGQGLQFLFEYFSETQRNKGNFPGRFSGRQFSNSRSEMNVSTLELGDSALYLCASSLVVRASGGGNEQYFGPGTRLTVT.

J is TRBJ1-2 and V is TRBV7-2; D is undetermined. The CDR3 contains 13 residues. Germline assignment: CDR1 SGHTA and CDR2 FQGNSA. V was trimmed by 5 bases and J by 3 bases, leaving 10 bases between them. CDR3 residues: CASSDRVDYGYTF. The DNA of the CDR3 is TGTGCCAGCAGCGACCGGGTCGACTATGGCTACACCTTC.

CDR3 loop: CASSQEWSLAGKGETQYF. CDR3 bases: TGTGCCAGCAGCCAAGAATGGTCTCTCGCGGGGAAGGGGGAGACCCAGTACTTC. The V gene is TRBV4-2, the J gene TRBJ2-5, with D possibly matching TRBD2 (6 bases). Germline V CDR1 and CDR2: LGHNA, YNFKEQ. V was pared by 0 bases and J by 5 bases, with 22 bases between. CDR3 length: 18 residues.